Following are 8 T cell receptor beta chains from one sample sequenced in a study of cytomegalovirus exposure and HLA in healthy donors. It was with 60 Vbeta and 13 Jbeta primers that the PCR ran. Measured with immunoSEQ multiplex PCR; TCRdb has only the in-frame clones, and not every one. Here the sample spans over 100,000 clones, approximately 80% being singletons. Sequenced sample: PBMCs. These receptors originate from a young woman in good health and CMV-seropositive.

This chain connects TRBV27 to TRBJ2-3; 9 nucleotides align to TRBD1. The J segment lost 5 bases and the V segment lost 6 bases, leaving 6 bases of the junction unmatched. The CDR3 is 14 residues long. The V gene's germline CDR1 is MNHEY and CDR2 SMNVEV (reference sequence). Here the CDR3 reads CASRWTGVGDTQYF. DNA for the CDR3: TGTGCCAGCAGATGGACAGGGGTGGGAGATACGCAGTATTTT.

The V call is TRBV6-5, the J call TRBJ2-2; a possible D gene is TRBD1 (6 bases). The CDR3 totals 13 residues. Looked up from germline, CDR1 is MNHEY and CDR2 is SVGAGI. V gave up 7 bases and J gave up 8 bases, with 14 bases separating them. The CDR3 spells CASIKTGTGELFF. The DNA of the CDR3 is TGTGCCAGCATTAAAACGGGGACAGGGGAGCTGTTTTTT.

The chain has TRBV5-1 and TRBJ1-1, with D possibly matching TRBD1 (6 bases). CDR3 length: 14 amino acids. The V end was cut by 2 bases, the J end by 5 bases, with 13 bases between. Germline CDR1 and CDR2: SGHRS and YFSETQ. DNA of the CDR3: TGCGCCAGCAGCTTAACAGGGTCGGGGACTGAAGCTTTCTTT. This encodes CASSLTGSGTEAFF.

V and J are TRBV4-1 and TRBJ1-4; maybe TRBD1 (6 bases). V dropped 2 bases and J dropped 7 bases, with 11 bases sitting between them. The germline CDR1 and CDR2 sequences are MGHRA and YSYEKL. The CDR3 sequence is 14 residues long. CDR3 amino acids: CASSQTGMGEKLFF. The CDR3 bases are TGCGCCAGCAGCCAAACAGGGATGGGTGAAAAACTGTTTTTT.

The V gene is TRBV18, the J gene TRBJ1-4, with 7 bases identical to TRBD1. The CDR3 has 16 residues. J lost 5 bases, V lost 0 bases, and 6 bases had no gene match. Germline V lookup: CDR1 KGHSH, CDR2 LQKENI. The CDR3 sequence: CASSPPRGQQNEKLFF. CDR3 in DNA: TGTGCCAGCTCACCACCTAGGGGACAGCAAAATGAAAAACTGTTTTTT.

This rearrangement joins TRBV9 to TRBJ2-2; 10 bases fit TRBD1. The CDR3 is 15 residues long. The junction had 7 bases not matched to a gene; V was cut back by 5 bases and J by 6 bases. CDR1 and CDR2 (germline): SGDLS, YYNGEE. The CDR3 loop reads CASSQTGGFPGELFF. DNA for the CDR3: TGTGCCAGCAGTCAGACAGGGGGCTTCCCCGGGGAGCTGTTTTTT.

The chain carries TRBV4-1 and TRBJ2-7, with D perhaps matching TRBD1 (6 bases). This CDR3 comprises 13 residues. Germline loops: CDR1 MGHRA, CDR2 YSYEKL. The V gene lost 4 bases and the J gene lost 3 bases, with 10 bases spanning the gap. The CDR3 DNA follows: TGCGCCAGCAGCCCAAAACAGGGCTACGAGCAGTACTTC. Protein: CASSPKQGYEQYF.

The chain recombines TRBV6-5 with TRBJ2-3; no firm D call. The germline V gene encodes CDR1 MNHEY and CDR2 SVGAGI. The CDR3 has 14 residues. The V end lost 0 bases, the J end lost 4 bases, and 8 bases lay between the germline ends. CDR3 protein: CASSYSRSADTQYF. The CDR3 nucleotides read TGTGCCAGCAGTTACTCGAGGAGCGCAGATACGCAGTATTTT.